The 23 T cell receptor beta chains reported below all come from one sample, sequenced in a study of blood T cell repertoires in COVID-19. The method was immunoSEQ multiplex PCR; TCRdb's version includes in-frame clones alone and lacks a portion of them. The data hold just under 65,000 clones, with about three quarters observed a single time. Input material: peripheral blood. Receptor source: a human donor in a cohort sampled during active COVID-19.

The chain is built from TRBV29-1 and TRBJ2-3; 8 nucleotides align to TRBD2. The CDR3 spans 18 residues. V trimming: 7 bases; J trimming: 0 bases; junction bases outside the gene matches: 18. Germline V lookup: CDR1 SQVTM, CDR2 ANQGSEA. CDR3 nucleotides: TGCAGCGCACACCTGCGGGGGGCCGATCGAAATAGCACAGATACGCAGTATTTT. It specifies CSAHLRGADRNSTDTQYF.

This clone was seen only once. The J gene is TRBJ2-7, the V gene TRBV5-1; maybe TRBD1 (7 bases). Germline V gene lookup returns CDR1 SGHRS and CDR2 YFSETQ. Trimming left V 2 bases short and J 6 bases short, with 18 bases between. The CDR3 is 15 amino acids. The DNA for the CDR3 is TGCGCCAGCAGCTTCTCAGGGGGGAAGGTTGGCGAGCAGTACTTC. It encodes CASSFSGGKVGEQYF.

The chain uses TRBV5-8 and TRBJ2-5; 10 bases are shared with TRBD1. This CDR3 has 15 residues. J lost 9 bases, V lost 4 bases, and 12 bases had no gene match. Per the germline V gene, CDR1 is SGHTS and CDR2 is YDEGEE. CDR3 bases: TGTGCCAGCAGCCTGCCTGTAGGACAGGGGGGGTCCCAGTACTTC. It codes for CASSLPVGQGGSQYF.

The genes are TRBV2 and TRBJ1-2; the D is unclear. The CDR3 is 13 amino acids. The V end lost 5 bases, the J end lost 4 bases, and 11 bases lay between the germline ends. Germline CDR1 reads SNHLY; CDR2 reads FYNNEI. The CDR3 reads CASSIFQSYGYTF. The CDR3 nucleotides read TGTGCCAGCAGTATATTTCAGTCCTATGGCTACACCTTC.

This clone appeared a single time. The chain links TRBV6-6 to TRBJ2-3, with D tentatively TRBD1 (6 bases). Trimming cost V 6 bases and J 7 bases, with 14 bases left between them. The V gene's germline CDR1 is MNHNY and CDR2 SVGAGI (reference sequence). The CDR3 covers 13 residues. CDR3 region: CASSSGARNTQYF. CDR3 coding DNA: TGTGCCAGCAGCTCAGGGGCTCGAAATACGCAGTATTTT.

CDR3 in DNA: TGTGCCAGCATCCCAGGAGGATTTAAAGGGGGCTACACCTTC. It encodes CASIPGGFKGGYTF. The chain carries TRBV28 and TRBJ1-2; D uncertain. Germline V lookup: CDR1 MDHEN, CDR2 SYDVKM. CDR3 length equals 14 residues. V was pared by 7 bases and J by 8 bases, with 20 bases between.

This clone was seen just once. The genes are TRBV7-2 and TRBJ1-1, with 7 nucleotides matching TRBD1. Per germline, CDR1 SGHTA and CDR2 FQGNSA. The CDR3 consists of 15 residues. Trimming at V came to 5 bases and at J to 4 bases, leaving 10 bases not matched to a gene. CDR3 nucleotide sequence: TGTGCCAGCAGCACCCGACAGGGTAGTATCACTGAAGCTTTCTTT. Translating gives CASSTRQGSITEAFF.

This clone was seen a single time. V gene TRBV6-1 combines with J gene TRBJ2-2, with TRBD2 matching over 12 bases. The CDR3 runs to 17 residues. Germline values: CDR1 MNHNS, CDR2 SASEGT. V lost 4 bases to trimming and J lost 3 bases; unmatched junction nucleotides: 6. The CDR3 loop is CASSVSSGGVYTGELFF. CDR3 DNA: TGTGCCAGCAGTGTGTCTAGCGGGGGGGTGTACACCGGGGAGCTGTTTTTT.

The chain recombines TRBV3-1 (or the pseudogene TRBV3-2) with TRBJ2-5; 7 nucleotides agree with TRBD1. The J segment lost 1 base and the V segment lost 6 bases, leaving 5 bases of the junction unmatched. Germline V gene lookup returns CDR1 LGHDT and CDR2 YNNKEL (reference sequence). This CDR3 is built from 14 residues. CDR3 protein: CASRPGTVQETQYF. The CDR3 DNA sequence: TGTGCCAGCAGACCTGGGACAGTCCAAGAGACCCAGTACTTC.

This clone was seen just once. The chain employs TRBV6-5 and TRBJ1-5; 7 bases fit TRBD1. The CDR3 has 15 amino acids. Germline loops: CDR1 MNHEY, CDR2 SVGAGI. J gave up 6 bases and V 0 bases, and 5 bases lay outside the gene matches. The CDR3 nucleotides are TGTGCCAGCAGTTACTCTCGACAGGGCGGTCAGCCCCAGCATTTT. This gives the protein CASSYSRQGGQPQHF.

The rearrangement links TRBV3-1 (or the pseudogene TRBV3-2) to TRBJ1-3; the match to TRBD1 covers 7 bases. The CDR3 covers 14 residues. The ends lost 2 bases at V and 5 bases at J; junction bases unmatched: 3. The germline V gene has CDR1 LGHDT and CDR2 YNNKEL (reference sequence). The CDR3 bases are TGTGCCAGCAGCCAACAGGGGGATCGAAACACCATATATTTT. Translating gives CASSQQGDRNTIYF.

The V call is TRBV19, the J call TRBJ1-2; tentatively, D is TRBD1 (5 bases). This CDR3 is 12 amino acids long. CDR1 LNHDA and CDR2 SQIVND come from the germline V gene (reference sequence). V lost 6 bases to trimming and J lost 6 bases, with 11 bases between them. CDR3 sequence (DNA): TGTGCCAGTAGCCCAGGGCGTGATGGCTACACCTTC. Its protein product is CASSPGRDGYTF.

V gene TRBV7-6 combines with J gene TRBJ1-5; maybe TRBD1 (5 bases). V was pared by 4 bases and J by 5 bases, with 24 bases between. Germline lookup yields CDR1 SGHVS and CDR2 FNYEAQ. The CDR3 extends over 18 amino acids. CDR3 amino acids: CASSSRTLRGRNDQPQHF. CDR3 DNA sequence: TGTGCCAGCAGCTCACGAACATTACGGGGGAGAAACGATCAGCCCCAGCATTTT.

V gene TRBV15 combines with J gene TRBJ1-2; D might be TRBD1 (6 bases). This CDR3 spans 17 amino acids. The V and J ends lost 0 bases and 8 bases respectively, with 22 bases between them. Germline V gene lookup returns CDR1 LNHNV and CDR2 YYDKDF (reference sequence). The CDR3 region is CATSRELGTPPRQGYTF. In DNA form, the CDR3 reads TGTGCCACCAGCAGAGAATTAGGGACACCCCCGCGGCAGGGCTACACCTTC.

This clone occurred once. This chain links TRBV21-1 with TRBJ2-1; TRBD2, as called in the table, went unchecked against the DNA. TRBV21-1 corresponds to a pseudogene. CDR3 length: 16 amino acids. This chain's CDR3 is CASSSRTSGPYNEQFF. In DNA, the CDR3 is TGTGCCAGCAGCAGTAGGACTAGCGGGCCCTACAATGAGCAGTTCTTC.

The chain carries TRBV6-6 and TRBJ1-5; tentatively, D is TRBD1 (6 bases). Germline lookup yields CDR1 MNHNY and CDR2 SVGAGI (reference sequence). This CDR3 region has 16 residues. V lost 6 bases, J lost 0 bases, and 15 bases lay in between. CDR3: CASRPQGTISNQPQHF. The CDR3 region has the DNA TGTGCCAGCAGACCCCAGGGGACGATTAGCAATCAGCCCCAGCATTTT.

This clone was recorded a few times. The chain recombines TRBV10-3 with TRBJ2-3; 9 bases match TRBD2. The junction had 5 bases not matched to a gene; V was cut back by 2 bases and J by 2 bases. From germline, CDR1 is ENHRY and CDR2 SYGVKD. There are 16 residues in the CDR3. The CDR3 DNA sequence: TGTGCCATCAGTGAGGGTAGACTAGCGGTCACAGATACGCAGTATTTT. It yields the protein CAISEGRLAVTDTQYF.

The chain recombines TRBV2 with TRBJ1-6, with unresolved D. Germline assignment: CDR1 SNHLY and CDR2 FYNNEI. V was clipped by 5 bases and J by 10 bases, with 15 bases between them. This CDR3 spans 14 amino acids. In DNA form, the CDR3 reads TGTGCCAGCAGTAGCCAGGCCGTTGGGTCACCCCTCCACTTT. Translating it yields CASSSQAVGSPLHF.

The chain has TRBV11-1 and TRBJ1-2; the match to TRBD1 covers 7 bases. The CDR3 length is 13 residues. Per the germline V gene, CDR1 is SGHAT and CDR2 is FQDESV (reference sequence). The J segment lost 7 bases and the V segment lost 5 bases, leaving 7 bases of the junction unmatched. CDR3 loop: CASSDRQGRGYTF. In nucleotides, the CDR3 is TGTGCCAGCAGCGACCGACAGGGACGTGGCTACACCTTC.

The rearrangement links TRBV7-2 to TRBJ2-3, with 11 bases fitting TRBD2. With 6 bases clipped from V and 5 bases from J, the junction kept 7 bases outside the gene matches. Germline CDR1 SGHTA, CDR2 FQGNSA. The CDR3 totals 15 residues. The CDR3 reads CASSYSGGAGDTQYF. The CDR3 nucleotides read TGTGCCAGCAGTTATAGCGGGGGGGCGGGAGATACGCAGTATTTT.

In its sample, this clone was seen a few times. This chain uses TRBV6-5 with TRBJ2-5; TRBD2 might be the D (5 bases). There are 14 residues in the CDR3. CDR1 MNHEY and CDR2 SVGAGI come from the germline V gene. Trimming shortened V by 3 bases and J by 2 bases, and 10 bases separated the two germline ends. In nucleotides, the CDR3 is TGTGCCAGCAGTTATAAAGCGGAACAAGAGACCCAGTACTTC. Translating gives CASSYKAEQETQYF.

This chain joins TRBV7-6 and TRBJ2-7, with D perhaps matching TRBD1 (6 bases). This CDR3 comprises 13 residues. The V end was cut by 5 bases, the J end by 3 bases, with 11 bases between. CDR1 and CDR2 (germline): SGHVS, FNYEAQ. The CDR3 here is CASSPGQIYEQYF. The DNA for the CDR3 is TGTGCCAGCAGCCCCGGACAGATCTACGAGCAGTACTTC.

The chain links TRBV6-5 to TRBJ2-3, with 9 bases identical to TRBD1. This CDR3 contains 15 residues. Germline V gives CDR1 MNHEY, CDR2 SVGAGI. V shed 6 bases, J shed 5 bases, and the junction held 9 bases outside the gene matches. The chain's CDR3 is CASSRKTGGLDTQYF. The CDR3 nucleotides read TGTGCCAGCAGCCGCAAGACAGGGGGATTAGATACGCAGTATTTT.